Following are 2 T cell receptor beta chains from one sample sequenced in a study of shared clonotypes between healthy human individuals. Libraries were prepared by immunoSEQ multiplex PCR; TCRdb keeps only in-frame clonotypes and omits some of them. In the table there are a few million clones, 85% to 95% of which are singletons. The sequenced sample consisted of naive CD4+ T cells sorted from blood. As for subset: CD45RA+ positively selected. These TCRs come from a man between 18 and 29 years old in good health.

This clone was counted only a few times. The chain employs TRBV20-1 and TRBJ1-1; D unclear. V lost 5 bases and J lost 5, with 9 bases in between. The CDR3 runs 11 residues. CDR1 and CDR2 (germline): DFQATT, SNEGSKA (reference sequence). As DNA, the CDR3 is TGCAGTGCTCATTTCTGGACTGAAGCTTTCTTT. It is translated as CSAHFWTEAFF.

For the CDR3, the DNA is TGCGCCAGCAGCCAAGAAGGGTTGGCGGGAGCCTACAATGAGCAGTTCTTC. It specifies CASSQEGLAGAYNEQFF. The chain recombines TRBV4-3 with TRBJ2-1; TRBD2 matches at 7 bases. The germline V gene encodes CDR1 LGHNA and CDR2 YSLEER. CDR3 length: 17 residues. The ends lost 0 bases at V and 2 bases at J; junction bases unmatched: 7.